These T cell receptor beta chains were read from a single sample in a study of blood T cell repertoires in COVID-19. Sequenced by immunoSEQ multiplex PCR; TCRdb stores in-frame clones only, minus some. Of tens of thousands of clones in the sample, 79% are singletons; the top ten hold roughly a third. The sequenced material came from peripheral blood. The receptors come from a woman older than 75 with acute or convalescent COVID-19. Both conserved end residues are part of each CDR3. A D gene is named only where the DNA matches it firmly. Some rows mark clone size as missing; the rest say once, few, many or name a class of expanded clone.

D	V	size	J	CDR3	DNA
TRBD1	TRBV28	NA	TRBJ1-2	CASGTGQNYGYTF	TGTGCCAGTGGGACAGGGCAAAACTATGGCTACACCTTC
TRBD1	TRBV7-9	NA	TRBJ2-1	CASRRDRGYIHYNEQFF	TGTGCCAGCAGACGGGACAGGGGGTATATTCACTACAATGAGCAGTTCTTC
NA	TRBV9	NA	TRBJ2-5	CASSVAPLGEETQYF	TGTGCCAGCAGCGTAGCCCCACTCGGGGAAGAGACCCAGTACTTC
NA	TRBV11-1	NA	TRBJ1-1	CASSLGIEAFF	TGTGCCAGCAGCTTAGGCATCGAGGCTTTCTTT
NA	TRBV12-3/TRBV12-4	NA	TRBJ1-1	CASSFAGSPEAFF	TGTGCCAGCAGTTTTGCTGGCTCACCTGAAGCTTTCTTT
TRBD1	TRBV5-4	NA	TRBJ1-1	CASSSGDRGYAEAFF	TGTGCCAGCAGCTCTGGGGACAGGGGCTATGCTGAAGCTTTCTTT
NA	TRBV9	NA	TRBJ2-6	CASSPPWPGLAGANVLTF	TGTGCCAGCAGCCCCCCGTGGCCAGGCCTCGCGGGGGCCAACGTCCTGACTTTC
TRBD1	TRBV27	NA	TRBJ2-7	CASSSAGTGGYEQYF	TGTGCCAGCAGTTCCGCCGGGACAGGGGGCTACGAGCAGTACTTC
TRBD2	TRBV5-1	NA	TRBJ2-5	CASSLGPWTSAEETQYF	TGCGCCAGCAGCTTGGGCCCGTGGACTAGCGCTGAAGAGACCCAGTACTTC
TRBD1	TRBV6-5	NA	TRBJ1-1	CASRETGIREAFF	TGTGCCAGCAGGGAGACAGGGATACGAGAAGCTTTCTTT
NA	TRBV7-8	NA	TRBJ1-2	CASSLGQLQGYTF	TGTGCCAGCAGCCTGGGACAACTCCAGGGCTACACCTTC
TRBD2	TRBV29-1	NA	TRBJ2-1	CSVAQTSGRGNEQFF	TGCAGCGTCGCTCAGACTAGCGGGAGAGGCAATGAGCAGTTCTTC
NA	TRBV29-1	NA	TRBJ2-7	CSVEDRPGYEQYF	TGCAGCGTTGAAGATCGGCCGGGCTACGAGCAGTACTTC
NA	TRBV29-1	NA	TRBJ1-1	CSVALGDTEAFF	TGCAGCGTTGCACTTGGTGACACTGAAGCTTTCTTT
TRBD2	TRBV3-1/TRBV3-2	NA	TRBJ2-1	CASSLGTNPNNEQFF	TGTGCCAGCAGCCTGGGGACTAACCCAAACAATGAGCAGTTCTTC
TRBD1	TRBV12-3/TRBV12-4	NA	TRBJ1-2	CASSLTGRGGYTF	TGTGCCAGCAGTTTGACAGGGCGCGGTGGCTACACCTTC
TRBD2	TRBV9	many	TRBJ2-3	CASSVDRGLAGRTDTQYF	TGTGCCAGCAGCGTAGACCGGGGGCTAGCGGGGCGCACAGATACGCAGTATTTT
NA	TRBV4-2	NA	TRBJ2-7	CASSQDWDNSYEQYF	TGTGCCAGCAGCCAAGACTGGGACAACTCCTACGAGCAGTACTTC
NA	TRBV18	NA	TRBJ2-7	CASSPPRAGDYEQYF	TGTGCCAGCTCACCACCGAGGGCAGGGGACTACGAGCAGTACTTC
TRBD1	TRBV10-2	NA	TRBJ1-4	CASRDRDRGVEKLFF	TGCGCCAGCAGAGACCGGGACAGGGGCGTTGAAAAACTGTTTTTT
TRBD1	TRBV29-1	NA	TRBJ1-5	CSVGTGEGPQHF	TGCAGCGTTGGGACAGGAGAGGGGCCCCAGCATTTT
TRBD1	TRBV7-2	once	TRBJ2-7	CASSLTTGGTSYEQYF	TGTGCCAGCAGCTTAACCACAGGGGGTACCTCCTACGAGCAGTACTTC
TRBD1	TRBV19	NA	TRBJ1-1	CASTRLEGANTEAFF	TGTGCCAGTACCCGTTTAGAGGGGGCGAACACTGAAGCTTTCTTT
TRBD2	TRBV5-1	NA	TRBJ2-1	CASSLPGTSGGNEQFF	TGCGCCAGCAGCTTGCCCGGGACTAGCGGGGGCAATGAGCAGTTCTTC
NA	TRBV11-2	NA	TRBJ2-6	CASSSSRSRRGSGANVLTF	TGTGCCAGCAGCTCCTCTCGGTCAAGGCGAGGATCTGGGGCCAACGTCCTGACTTTC
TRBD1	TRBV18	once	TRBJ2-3	CASSPDRGAGDTQYF	TGTGCCAGCTCACCGGACAGGGGCGCAGGAGATACGCAGTATTTT
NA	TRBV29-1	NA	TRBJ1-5	CSVEGSGAQPQHF	TGCAGCGTTGAGGGCTCGGGAGCTCAGCCCCAGCATTTT
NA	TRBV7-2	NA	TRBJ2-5	CASSPQRLALGETQYF	TGTGCCAGCAGCCCCCAAAGGCTAGCCCTAGGAGAGACCCAGTACTTC
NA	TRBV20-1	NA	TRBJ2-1	CSASTSNEQFF	TGCAGTGCTAGTACTAGCAATGAGCAGTTCTTC
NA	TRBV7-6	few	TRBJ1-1	CASSLVGANEAFF	TGTGCCAGCAGCTTAGTGGGGGCTAATGAAGCTTTCTTT
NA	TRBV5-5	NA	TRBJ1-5	CASSFTDSNQPQHF	TGTGCCAGCAGCTTCACAGATAGCAATCAGCCCCAGCATTTT